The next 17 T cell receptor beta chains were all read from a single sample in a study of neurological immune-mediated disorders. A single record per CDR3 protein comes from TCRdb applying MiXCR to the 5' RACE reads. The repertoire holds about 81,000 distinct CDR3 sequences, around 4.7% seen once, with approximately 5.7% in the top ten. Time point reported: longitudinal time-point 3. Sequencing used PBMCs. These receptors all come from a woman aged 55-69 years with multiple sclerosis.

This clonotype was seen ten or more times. CDR3 in amino acids: CSARGAEGNQPQHF. DNA of the CDR3: TGCAGTGCTAGAGGGGCGGAAGGCAATCAGCCCCAGCATTTT. The rearrangement joins TRBV20-1 to TRBJ1-5; D is unclear. The ends were cut back, 1 base at V and 2 bases at J, with 9 bases in the middle. The CDR3 has 14 residues. Germline CDR1 DFQATT, CDR2 SNEGSKA (reference sequence).

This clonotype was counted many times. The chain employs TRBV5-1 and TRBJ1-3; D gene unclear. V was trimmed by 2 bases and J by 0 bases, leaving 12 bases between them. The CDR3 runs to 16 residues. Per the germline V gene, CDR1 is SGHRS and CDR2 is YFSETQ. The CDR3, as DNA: TGCGCCAGCAGCTTCGACGCAACCTACTCTGGAAACACCATATATTTT. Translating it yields CASSFDATYSGNTIYF. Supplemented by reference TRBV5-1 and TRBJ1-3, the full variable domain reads KAGVTQTPRYLIKTRGQQVTLSCSPISGHRSVSWYQQTPGQGLQFLFEYFSETQRNKGNFPGRFSGRQFSNSRSEMNVSTLELGDSALYLCASSFDATYSGNTIYFGEGSWLTVV.

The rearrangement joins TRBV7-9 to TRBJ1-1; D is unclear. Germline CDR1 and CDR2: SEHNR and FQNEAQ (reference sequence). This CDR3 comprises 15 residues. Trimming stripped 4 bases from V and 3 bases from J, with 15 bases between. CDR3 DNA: TGTGCCAGCAGCTCCCCCCCAGACACCTACACTGAAGCTTTCTTT. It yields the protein CASSSPPDTYTEAFF.

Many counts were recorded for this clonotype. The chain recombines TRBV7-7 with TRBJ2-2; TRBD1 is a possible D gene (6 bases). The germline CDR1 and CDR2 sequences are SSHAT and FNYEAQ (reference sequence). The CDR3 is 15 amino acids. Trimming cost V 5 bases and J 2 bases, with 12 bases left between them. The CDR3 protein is CASSADRTNTGELFF. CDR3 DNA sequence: TGTGCCAGCAGCGCCGACAGGACCAACACCGGGGAGCTGTTTTTT. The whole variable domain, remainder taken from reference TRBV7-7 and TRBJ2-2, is GAGVSQSPRYKVTKRGQDVTLRCDPISSHATLYWYQQALGQGPEFLTYFNYEAQPDKSGLPSDRFSAERPEGSISTLTIQRTEQRDSAMYRCASSADRTNTGELFFGEGSRLTVL.

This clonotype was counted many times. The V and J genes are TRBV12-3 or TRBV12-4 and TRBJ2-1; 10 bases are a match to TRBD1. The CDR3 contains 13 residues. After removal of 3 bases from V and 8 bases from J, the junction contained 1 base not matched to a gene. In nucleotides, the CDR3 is TGTGCCAGCAGTTTGACAGGGGGCGATGAGCAGTTCTTC. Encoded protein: CASSLTGGDEQFF.

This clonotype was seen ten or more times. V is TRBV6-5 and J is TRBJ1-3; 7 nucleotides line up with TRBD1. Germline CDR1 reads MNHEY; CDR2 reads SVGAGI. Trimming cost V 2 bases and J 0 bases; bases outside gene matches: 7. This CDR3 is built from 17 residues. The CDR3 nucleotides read TGTGCCAGCAGTTACGGGGCAGGGACAGTCTCTGGAAACACCATATATTTT. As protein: CASSYGAGTVSGNTIYF.

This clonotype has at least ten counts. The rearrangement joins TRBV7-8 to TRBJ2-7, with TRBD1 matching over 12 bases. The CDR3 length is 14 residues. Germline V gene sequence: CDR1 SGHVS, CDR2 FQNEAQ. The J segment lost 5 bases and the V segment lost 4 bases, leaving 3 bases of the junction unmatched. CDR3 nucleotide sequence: TGTGCCAGCAGCTGGGGACAGGGGGCAAACGAGCAGTACTTC. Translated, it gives CASSWGQGANEQYF.

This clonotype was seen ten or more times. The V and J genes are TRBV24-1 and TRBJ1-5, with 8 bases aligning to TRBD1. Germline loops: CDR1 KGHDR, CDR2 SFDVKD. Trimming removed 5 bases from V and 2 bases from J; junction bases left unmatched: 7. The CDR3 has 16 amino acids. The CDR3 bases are TGTGCCACCAGTGGCCCAGGGGGCATGGGCAATCAGCCCCAGCATTTT. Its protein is CATSGPGGMGNQPQHF.

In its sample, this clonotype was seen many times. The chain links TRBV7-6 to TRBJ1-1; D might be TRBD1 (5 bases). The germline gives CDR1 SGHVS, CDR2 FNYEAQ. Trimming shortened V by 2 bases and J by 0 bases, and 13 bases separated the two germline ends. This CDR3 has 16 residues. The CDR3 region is CASSLFQGRVNTEAFF. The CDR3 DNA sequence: TGTGCCAGCAGCTTATTCCAGGGAAGGGTGAACACTGAAGCTTTCTTT.

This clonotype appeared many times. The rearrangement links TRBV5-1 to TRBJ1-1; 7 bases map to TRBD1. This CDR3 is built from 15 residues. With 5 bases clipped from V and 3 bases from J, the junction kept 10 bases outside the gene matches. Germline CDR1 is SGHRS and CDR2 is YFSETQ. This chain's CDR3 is CASRNRGLLDTEAFF. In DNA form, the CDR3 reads TGCGCCAGCAGGAACAGGGGTTTATTGGACACTGAAGCTTTCTTT.

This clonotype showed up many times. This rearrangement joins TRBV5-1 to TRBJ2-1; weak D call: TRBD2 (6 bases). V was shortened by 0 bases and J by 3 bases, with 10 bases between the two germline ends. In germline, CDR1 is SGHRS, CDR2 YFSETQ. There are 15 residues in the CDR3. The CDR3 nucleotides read TGCGCCAGCAGCTTGGCCGCGGGAAGCTACAATGAGCAGTTCTTC. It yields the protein CASSLAAGSYNEQFF.

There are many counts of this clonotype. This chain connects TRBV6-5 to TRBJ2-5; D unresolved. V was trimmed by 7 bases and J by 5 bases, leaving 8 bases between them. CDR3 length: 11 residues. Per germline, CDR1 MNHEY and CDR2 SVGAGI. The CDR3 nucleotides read TGTGCCAGCAAGGACCTCGAGACCCAGTACTTC. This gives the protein CASKDLETQYF.

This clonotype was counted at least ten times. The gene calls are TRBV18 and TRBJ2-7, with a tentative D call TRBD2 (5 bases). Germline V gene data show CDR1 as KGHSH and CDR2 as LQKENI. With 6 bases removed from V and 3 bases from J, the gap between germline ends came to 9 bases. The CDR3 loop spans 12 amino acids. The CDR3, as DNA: TGTGCCAGCTCCCGCGCGGGCTACGAGCAGTACTTC. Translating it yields CASSRAGYEQYF.

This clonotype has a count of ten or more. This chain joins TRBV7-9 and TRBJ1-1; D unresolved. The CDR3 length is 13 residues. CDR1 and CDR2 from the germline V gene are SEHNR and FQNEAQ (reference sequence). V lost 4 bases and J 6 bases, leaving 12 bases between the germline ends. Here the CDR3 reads CASSSKLGAEAFF. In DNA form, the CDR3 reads TGTGCCAGCAGCTCGAAATTGGGCGCTGAAGCTTTCTTT.

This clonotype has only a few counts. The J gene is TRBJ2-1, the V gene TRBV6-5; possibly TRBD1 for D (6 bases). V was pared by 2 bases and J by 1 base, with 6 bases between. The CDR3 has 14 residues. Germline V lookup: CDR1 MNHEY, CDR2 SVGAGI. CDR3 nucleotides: TGTGCCAGCAGTTACAGGGGGTCCTACAATGAGCAGTTCTTC. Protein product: CASSYRGSYNEQFF.

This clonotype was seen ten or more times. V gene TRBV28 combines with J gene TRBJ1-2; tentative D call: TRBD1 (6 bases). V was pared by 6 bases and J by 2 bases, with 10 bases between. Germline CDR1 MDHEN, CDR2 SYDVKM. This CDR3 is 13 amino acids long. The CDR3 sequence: CASSFTGNYGYTF. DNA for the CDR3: TGTGCCAGCAGCTTCACAGGGAACTATGGCTACACCTTC.

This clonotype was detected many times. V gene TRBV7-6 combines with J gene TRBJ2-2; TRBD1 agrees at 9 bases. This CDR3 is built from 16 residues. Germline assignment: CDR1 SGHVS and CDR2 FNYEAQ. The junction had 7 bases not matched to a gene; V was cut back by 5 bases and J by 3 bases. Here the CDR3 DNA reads TGTGCCAGCAGCCCCAGGACAGGGGAATACACCGGGGAGCTGTTTTTT. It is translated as CASSPRTGEYTGELFF.